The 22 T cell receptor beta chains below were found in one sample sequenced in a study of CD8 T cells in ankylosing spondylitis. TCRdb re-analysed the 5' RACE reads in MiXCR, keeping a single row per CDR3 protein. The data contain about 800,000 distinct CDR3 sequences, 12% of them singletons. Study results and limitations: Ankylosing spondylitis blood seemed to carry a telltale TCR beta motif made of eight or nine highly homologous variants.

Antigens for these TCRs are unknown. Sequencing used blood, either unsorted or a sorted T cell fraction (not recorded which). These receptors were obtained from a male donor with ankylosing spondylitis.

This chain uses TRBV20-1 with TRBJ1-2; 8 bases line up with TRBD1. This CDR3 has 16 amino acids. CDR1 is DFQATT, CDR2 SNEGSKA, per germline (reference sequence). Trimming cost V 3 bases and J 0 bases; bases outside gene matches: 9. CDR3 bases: TGCAGTGCTAGCGCGACAGGGGTTGTATCTAACTATGGCTACACCTTC. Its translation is CSASATGVVSNYGYTF.

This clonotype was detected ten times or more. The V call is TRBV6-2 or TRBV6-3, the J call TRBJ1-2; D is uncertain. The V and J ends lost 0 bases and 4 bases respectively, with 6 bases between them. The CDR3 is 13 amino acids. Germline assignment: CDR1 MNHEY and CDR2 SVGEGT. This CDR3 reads CASSYSMGYGYTF. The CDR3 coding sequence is TGTGCCAGCAGTTACTCGATGGGCTATGGCTACACCTTC.

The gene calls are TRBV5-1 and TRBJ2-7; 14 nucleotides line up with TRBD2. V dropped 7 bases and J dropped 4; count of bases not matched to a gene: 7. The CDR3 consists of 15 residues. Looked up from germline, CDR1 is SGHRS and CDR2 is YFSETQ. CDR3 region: CASGLAGGESYEQYF. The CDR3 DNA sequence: TGCGCCAGCGGACTAGCGGGAGGTGAGAGTTACGAGCAGTACTTC.

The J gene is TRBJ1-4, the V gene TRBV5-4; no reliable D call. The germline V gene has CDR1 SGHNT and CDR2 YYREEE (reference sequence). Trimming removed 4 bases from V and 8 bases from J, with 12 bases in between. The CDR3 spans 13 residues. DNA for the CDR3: TGTGCCAGCAGCCGAGCCATGGAGGAAAAACTGTTTTTT. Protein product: CASSRAMEEKLFF.

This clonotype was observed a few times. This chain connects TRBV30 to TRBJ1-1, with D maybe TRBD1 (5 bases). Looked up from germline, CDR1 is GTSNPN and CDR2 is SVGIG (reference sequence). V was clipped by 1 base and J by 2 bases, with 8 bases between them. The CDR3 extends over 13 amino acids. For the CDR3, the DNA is TGTGCCTGGAGTGCGACAGCCAACACTGAAGCTTTCTTT. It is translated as CAWSATANTEAFF.

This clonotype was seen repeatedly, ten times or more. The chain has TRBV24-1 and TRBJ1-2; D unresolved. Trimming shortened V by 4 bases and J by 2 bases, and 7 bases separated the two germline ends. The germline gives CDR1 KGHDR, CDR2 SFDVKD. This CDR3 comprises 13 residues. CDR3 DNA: TGTGCCACCAGTGAGGCAGAGAACTATGGCTACACCTTC. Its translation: CATSEAENYGYTF.

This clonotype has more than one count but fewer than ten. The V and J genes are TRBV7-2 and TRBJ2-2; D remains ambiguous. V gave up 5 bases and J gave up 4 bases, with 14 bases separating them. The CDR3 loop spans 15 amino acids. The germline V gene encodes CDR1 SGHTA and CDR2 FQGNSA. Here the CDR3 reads CASSPLRVGTGELFF. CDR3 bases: TGTGCCAGCAGCCCCCTAAGGGTGGGCACCGGGGAGCTGTTTTTT.

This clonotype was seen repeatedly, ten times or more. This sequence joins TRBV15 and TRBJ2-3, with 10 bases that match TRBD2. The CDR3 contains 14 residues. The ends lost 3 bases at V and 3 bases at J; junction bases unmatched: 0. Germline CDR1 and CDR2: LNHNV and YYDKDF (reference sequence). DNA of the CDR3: TGTGCCACCAGCAGGGGACTAGCGACAGATACGCAGTATTTT. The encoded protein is CATSRGLATDTQYF.

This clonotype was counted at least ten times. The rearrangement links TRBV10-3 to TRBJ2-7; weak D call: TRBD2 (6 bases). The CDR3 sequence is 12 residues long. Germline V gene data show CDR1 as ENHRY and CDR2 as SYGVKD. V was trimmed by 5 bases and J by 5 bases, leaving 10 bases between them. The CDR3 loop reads CAISLGGDEQYF. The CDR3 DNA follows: TGTGCCATCAGTTTGGGGGGAGACGAGCAGTACTTC.

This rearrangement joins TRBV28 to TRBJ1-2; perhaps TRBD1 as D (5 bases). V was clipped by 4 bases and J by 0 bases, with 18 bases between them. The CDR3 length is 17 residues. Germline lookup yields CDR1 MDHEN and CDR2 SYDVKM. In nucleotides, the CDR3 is TGTGCCAGCAGTTCCATACCTTTACAGGCTTCTAACTATGGCTACACCTTC. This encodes CASSSIPLQASNYGYTF.

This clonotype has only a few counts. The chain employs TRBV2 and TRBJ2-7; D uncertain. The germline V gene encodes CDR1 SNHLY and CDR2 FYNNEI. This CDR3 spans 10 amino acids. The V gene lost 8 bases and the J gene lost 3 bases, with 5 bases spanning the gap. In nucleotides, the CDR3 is TGTGCCAGCTTTTACTACGAGCAGTACTTC. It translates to CASFYYEQYF.

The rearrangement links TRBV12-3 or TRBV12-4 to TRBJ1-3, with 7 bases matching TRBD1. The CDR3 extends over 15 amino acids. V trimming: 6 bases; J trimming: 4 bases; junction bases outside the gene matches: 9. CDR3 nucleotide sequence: TGTGCCAGCAGCCCGTCCGGGACAGTAGGAAACACCATATATTTT. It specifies CASSPSGTVGNTIYF.

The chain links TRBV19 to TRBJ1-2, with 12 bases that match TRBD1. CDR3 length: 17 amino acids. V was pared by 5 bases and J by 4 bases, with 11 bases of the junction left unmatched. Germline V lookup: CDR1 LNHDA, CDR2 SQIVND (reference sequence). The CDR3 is CASSFGTGGASVYGYTF. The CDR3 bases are TGTGCCAGTAGTTTTGGGACAGGGGGCGCATCGGTCTATGGCTACACCTTC.

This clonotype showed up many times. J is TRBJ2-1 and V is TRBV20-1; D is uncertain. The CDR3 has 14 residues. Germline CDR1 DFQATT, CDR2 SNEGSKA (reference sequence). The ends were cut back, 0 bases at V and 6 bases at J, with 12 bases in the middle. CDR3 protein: CSAREGHRFNEQFF. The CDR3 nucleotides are TGCAGTGCTAGAGAAGGCCACCGCTTCAATGAGCAGTTCTTC.

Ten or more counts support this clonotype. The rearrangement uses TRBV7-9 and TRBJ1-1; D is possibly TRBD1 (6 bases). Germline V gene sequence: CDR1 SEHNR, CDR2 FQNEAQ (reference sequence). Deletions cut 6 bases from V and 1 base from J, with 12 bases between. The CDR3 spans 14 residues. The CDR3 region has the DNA TGTGCCAGCAGTTCCCTCAGGGGGAACACTGAAGCTTTCTTT. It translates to CASSSLRGNTEAFF.

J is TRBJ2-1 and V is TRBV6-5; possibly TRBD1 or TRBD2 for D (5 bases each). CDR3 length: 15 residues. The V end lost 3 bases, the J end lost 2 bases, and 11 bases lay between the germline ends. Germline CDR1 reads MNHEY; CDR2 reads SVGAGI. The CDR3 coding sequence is TGTGCCAGCAGTTATGCAGGGACGGCCTACAATGAGCAGTTCTTC. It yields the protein CASSYAGTAYNEQFF.

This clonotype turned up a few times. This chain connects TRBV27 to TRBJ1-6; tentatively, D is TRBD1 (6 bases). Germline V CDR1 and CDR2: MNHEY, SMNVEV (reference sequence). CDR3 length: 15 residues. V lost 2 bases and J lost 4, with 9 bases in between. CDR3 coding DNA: TGTGCCAGCAGTTTACAGGGGTTTTATAATTCACCCCTCCACTTT. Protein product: CASSLQGFYNSPLHF.

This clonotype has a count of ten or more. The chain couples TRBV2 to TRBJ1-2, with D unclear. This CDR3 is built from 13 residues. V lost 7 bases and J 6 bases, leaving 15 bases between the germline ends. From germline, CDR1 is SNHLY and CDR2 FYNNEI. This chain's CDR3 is CASTGRVRDGYTF. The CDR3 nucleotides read TGTGCCAGCACCGGGAGGGTCCGGGATGGCTACACCTTC.

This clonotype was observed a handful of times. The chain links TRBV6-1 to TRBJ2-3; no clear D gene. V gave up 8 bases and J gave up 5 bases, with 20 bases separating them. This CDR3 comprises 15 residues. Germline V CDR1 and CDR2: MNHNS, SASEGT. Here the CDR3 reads CASSYTFDSGDTQYF. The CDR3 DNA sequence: TGTGCCAGCTCCTACACATTTGATTCGGGAGATACGCAGTATTTT.

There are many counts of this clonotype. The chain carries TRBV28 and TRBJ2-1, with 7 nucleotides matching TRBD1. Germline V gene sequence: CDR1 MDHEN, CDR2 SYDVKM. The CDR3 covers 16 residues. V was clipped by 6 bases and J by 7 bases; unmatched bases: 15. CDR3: CASSRPTGTDHNEQFF. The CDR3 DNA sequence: TGTGCCAGCAGCCGACCTACCGGGACAGACCATAATGAGCAGTTCTTC.

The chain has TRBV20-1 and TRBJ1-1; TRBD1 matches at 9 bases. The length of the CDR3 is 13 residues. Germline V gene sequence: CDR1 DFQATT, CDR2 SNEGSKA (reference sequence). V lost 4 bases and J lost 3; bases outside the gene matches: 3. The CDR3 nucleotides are TGCAGTGCTAACAGGGGGCAGGACACTGAAGCTTTCTTT. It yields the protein CSANRGQDTEAFF.

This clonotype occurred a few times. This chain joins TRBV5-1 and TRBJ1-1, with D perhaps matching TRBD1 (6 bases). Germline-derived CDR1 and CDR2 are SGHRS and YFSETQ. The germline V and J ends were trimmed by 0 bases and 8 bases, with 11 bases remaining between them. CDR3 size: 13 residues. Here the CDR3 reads CASSLGTQGEAFF. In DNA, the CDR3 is TGCGCCAGCAGCTTGGGAACCCAGGGGGAAGCTTTCTTT.